This T cell receptor (beta chain) is drawn from a study of CD8 T cells in Susac syndrome (dated by TCRdb to the late 2010s). With respect to the entire study: Repertoire sequencing was used to test whether CD8+ T cell activation and differentiation in Susac syndrome was antigen driven. The clonality of the CD8+ T cell repertoire was compared across some eleven healthy donors, some 14 Susac syndrome patients and under 19 multiple sclerosis patients.

RNA was extracted using the RNeasy kit, and about 0.5 to 1 ug of the RNA was reverse transcribed with random hexamers. TCR beta CDR3 regions were amplified with the immunoSEQ multiplex PCR assay covering 54 Vbeta and 13 Jbeta segments. PCR amplification bias was corrected by using a synthetic template baseline for primer optimization and computational correction. As for the original processing: Reads were assigned to V, D and J genes according to IMGT and analyzed in immunoSEQ Analyzer, with only productive sequences retained. To calculate clonality, Shannon entropy was normalized by log2 of the number of productive unique sequences and then subtracted from one. For each patient and control, public and private clones were evaluated among the 100 most prevalent clones. A clone was defined as Susac-specific if it was absent from the healthy and MS cohorts, from about a thousand published viral clones and from other ImmuneACCESS disease sequences. The public reads were reanalyzed by TCRdb: fastp trimming at Q25, MiXCR alignment, in-frame beta chains only. Each CDR3 protein gets just one entry, which takes the most common genes and DNA from the rows behind it. V and J calls and clone size were set by TCRdb, not the authors. The sample contains some 130,000 distinct CDR3 sequences, more than 75% of them found a single time. The top ten clones comprise 0.24% of the sample.

V is clipped by 3 bases and J by 6 bases, and the sequence between their germline boundaries is 16 bases long. There are 15 amino acids in the CDR3, from cysteine to phenylalanine inclusive. The sequence is cut down to CDR3 DNA, 45 bases in frame from base 1. CDR1 MGHRA and CDR2 YSYEKL were looked up in the germline V gene. As regards this clonotype: Its binding antigen is unknown. Base-call qualities are not available, and no considerably larger clone is one nucleotide away.

Broader findings and caveats from the paper: The number of individuals in the TCR sequencing and HLA analysis was recognized as being relatively small.

Peripheral blood CD8+ and CD4+ T cells from healthy donors, Susac syndrome patients and multiple sclerosis patients were profiled by high-throughput TCR beta sequencing. Multiple sclerosis controls were treatment-naive patients with stable or active relapsing-remitting disease fulfilling revised McDonald criteria. Bulk CD8+ and CD4+ T cells were purified by magnetic negative isolation, whereas CD8+ TEMRA cells were enriched by FACS. Blood was drawn into EDTA tubes, processed within 24 hours, and PBMCs were isolated by density gradient centrifugation. PBMCs intended for TCR sequencing were cryopreserved in liquid nitrogen and were subsequently thawed in a 37 degrees C water bath. A purity of at least 90% was achieved for sorted or isolated CD4+, CD8+ and CD8+ TEMRA cells.

The chain links TRBV4-1 with TRBJ2-3; the D gene is possibly TRBD1 or TRBD2, each agreeing over 5 bases. Sequencing input: CD8+ T cells from PBMCs. The receptor was derived from a human donor with multiple sclerosis. The DNA is as follows: TGCGCCAGCAGCCACAGAGTGAAGGGACCCGATACGCAGTATTTT. This encodes CASSHRVKGPDTQYF.